One sample yielded the 2 T cell receptor beta chains listed below, sequenced in a study of beta chain features in type 1 diabetes. The whole isolated RNA underwent reverse transcription, so sequencing captured expressed TCRB transcripts. TCRdb's table, derived via immunoSEQ multiplex PCR, lists solely in-frame clones and lacks some. The table shows 860,000 or so clones, with about a sixth occurring only once. Sequencing used naive CD4+ T cells from blood. These receptors were taken from a woman between 18 and 29 years old in good health.

Only a few counts were recorded for this clone. CDR3 protein: CASSLSGRGTGELFF. DNA of the CDR3: TGTGCCAGCAGTTTAAGCGGGAGAGGAACCGGGGAGCTGTTTTTT. The chain joins TRBV27 to TRBJ2-2, with 8 bases aligning to TRBD2. V dropped 2 bases and J dropped 5; count of bases not matched to a gene: 4. Germline V CDR1 and CDR2: MNHEY, SMNVEV (reference sequence). The CDR3 runs 15 residues.

This clone was observed a few times. The chain carries TRBV4-1 and TRBJ2-1, with 9 bases fitting TRBD1. After removal of 4 bases from V and 8 bases from J, the junction contained 9 bases not matched to a gene. CDR1 is MGHRA and CDR2 is YSYEKL in the germline V gene. This CDR3 is 15 amino acids long. The CDR3 nucleotides are TGCGCCAGCAGCCCGCTCGAGGACAGGGGCCATGAGCAGTTCTTC. It yields the protein CASSPLEDRGHEQFF.